This entry describes one T cell receptor beta chain. What it binds is unknown. The germline V gene encodes CDR1 SGHVS and CDR2 FQNEAQ. Trimming pared 5 bases from V and 2 bases from J, leaving 13 bases between. The CDR3 runs to 14 residues. The study drew the donors from its approximately 110-subject validation cohort, separate from the 666-subject first cohort. These data belong to a study of cytomegalovirus exposure and HLA in healthy donors. Overall study results and limits: Most TCR sequences proved rare, with some public TCRs found in many donors. The study labeled 150 or so TCR beta chains cytomegalovirus-associated.

Assay: immunoSEQ multiplex PCR; the TCRdb copy retains only in-frame clones and omits some. The sample lists roughly 170,000 clones; roughly 84% were seen once. The material sequenced was PBMCs. The chain links TRBV7-8 to TRBJ2-7; D is perhaps TRBD1 (6 bases). This TCR derives from a woman between 18 and 30 years old in good health and CMV-seropositive. In DNA, the CDR3 is TGTGCCAGCAGCCCGATAAGGACAGCCTACGAGCAGTACTTC. It yields the protein CASSPIRTAYEQYF.